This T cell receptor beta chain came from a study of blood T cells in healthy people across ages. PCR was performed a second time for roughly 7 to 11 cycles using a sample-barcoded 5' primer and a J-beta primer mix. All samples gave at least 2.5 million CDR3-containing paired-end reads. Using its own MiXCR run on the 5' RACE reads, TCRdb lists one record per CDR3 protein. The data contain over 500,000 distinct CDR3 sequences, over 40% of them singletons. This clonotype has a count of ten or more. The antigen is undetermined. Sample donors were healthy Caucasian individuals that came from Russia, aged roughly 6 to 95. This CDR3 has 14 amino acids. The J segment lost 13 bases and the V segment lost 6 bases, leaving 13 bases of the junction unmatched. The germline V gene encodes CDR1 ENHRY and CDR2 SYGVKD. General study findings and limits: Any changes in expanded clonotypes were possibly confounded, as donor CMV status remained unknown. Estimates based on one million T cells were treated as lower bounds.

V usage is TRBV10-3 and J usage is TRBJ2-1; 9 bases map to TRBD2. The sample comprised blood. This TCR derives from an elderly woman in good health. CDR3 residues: CAIRDIAGVPLQFF. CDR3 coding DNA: TGTGCCATCAGGGACATAGCGGGAGTCCCCCTTCAGTTCTTC.